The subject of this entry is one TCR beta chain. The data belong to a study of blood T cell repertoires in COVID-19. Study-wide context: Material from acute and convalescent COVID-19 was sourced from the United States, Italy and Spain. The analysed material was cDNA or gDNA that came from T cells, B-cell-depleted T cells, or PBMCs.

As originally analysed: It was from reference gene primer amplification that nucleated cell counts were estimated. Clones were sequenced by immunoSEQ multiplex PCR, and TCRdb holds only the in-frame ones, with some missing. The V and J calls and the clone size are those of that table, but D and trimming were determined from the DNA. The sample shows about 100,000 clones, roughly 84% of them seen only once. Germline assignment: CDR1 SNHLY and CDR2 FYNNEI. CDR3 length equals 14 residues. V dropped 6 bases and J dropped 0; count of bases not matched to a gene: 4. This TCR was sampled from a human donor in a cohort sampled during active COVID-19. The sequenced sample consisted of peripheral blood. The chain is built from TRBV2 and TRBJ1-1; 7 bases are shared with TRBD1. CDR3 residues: CASRAGTVNTEAFF. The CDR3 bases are TGTGCCAGCAGGGCCGGGACAGTGAACACTGAAGCTTTCTTT.